This T cell receptor (beta chain) appears in the sequencing data of a study of control samples from healthy donors and cancer patients. The junction had 9 bases not matched to a gene; V was cut back by 3 bases and J by 4 bases. Germline lookup yields CDR1 MGHRA and CDR2 YSYEKL. This CDR3 is built from 15 residues. Produced via immunoSEQ multiplex PCR; TCRdb's table is partial and in-frame only. The profile shows about 270,000 clones, over 75% of them singletons. Only one count was recorded for this clone. V is TRBV4-1 and J is TRBJ2-7, with TRBD1 matching 7 bases. This sequence originates from an older woman with lung cancer. Sequences were obtained from PBMCs. The chain's CDR3 is CASSHSPAGGYEQYF. The DNA of the CDR3 is TGCGCCAGCAGCCATTCACCCGCAGGGGGATACGAGCAGTACTTC.